This TCR beta chain was captured in a study of T-cell memory formation after mild COVID-19. Study-wide findings and caveats: Mainly in CM and EM were contracting CD4+ clones; CD8+ were in EMRA.

TCRdb reprocessed the 5' RACE reads with MiXCR, giving one entry per CDR3 protein. This table holds hundreds of thousands of distinct CDR3 sequences, less than 25% found once. This clonotype occurred a few times. Its antigen remains unknown. The V gene lost 1 base and the J gene lost 0 bases, with 10 bases spanning the gap. Germline loops: CDR1 LGHNA, CDR2 YSLEER. The CDR3 sequence is 16 residues long. The sequence was collected from an adult woman who had mild COVID-19 (a few samples of this study predate the infection). Cell type and time point are not known. Sequencing was performed on PBMCs or a T cell subset sorted from them (not recorded which). The chain is built from TRBV4-3 and TRBJ2-1; D remains ambiguous. The CDR3 region is CASSQAASSSYNEQFF. CDR3 DNA sequence: TGCGCCAGCAGCCAAGCGGCGTCAAGCTCCTACAATGAGCAGTTCTTC.